Below are 18 T cell receptor beta chains sequenced from a single sample in a study of read filtering for tumor transcriptome and immune sequencing. From roughly 0.4 ug of RNA, a library with molecular barcoded alpha/delta and beta/gamma adaptors was made. One entry per CDR3 protein, called by TCRdb with MiXCR from the reads. The sample includes approximately 45,000 distinct CDR3 sequences, less than 20% of them seen just once. Sequencing used a population of CD138-negative cells sorted from bone marrow. These receptors all come from a donor at least 40 years old with multiple myeloma.

The chain uses TRBV29-1 and TRBJ2-1; 12 bases are shared with TRBD2. This CDR3 is built from 13 residues. CDR1 and CDR2 (germline): SQVTM, ANQGSEA. The V segment lost 7 bases and the J segment 9 bases; nucleotides outside the gene matches: 7. As DNA, the CDR3 is TGCAGCGCCCGACTAGCGGGAGACAGTGAGCAGTTCTTC. Protein sequence: CSARLAGDSEQFF.

This clonotype was recorded at least ten times. The chain employs TRBV5-1 and TRBJ2-3; 13 positions agree with TRBD2. Germline CDR1 reads SGHRS; CDR2 reads YFSETQ. J was trimmed by 1 base and V by 0 bases; bases with no gene match: 5. The CDR3 totals 18 residues. The CDR3 loop is CASSLALGLAGGTDTQYF. In DNA form, the CDR3 reads TGCGCCAGCAGCTTGGCCCTCGGACTAGCGGGAGGCACAGATACGCAGTATTTT.

This clonotype was counted many times. CDR3: CSARGTVDSGTEAFF. CDR3 coding DNA: TGCAGTGCTAGAGGAACTGTGGACAGCGGCACTGAAGCTTTCTTT. The V and J genes are TRBV20-1 and TRBJ1-1, with TRBD1 as a possible D gene (6 bases). Trimming pared 1 base from V and 4 bases from J, leaving 16 bases between. Germline V gives CDR1 DFQATT, CDR2 SNEGSKA (reference sequence). This CDR3 comprises 15 residues.

This clonotype was counted between two and nine times. This rearrangement joins TRBV6-5 to TRBJ2-3; possibly TRBD1 or TRBD2 for D (5 bases each). Germline assignment: CDR1 MNHEY and CDR2 SVGAGI. CDR3 length: 16 amino acids. The V end was cut by 5 bases, the J end by 6 bases, with 21 bases between. As DNA, the CDR3 is TGTGCCAGCAGTGGCACCTCAGGGTGGGAGCTTGATACGCAGTATTTT. Protein sequence: CASSGTSGWELDTQYF.

For this clonotype: At one boundary the junction diverges from the germline segment, which might be a read error. The chain employs TRBV5-1 and TRBJ2-1, with 7 bases fitting TRBD2. Germline assignment: CDR1 SGHRS and CDR2 YFSETQ. The CDR3 has 17 residues. The CDR3 spells CASSLALTGGSYNGQFF. CDR3 coding DNA: TGCGCCAGCAGCTTGGCCCTTACGGGAGGCAGCTACAATGGGCAGTTCTTC.

A remark on this clonotype: Just one base apart from a much larger clone, this may be a read error. V and J are TRBV14 and TRBJ2-7; 9 positions match TRBD1. Germline V gene data show CDR1 as SGHDN and CDR2 as FVKESK. The CDR3 runs to 15 residues. In DNA, the CDR3 is TGTGCCAGCAGCCTTGGGACAGGGAGGGCCTACGAGCAGTGCTTC. Translated: CASSLGTGRAYEQCF.

This clonotype was picked up many times. The chain has TRBV5-1 and TRBJ2-3, with TRBD2 identical over 7 bases. CDR3 size: 15 residues. Trimming at V came to 3 bases and at J to 0 bases, leaving 4 bases not matched to a gene. CDR1 is SGHRS, CDR2 YFSETQ, per germline. The CDR3, as DNA: TGCGCCAGCAGCTCGAGCGGGATGAGCACAGATACGCAGTATTTT. Residues: CASSSSGMSTDTQYF.

This clonotype occurred once. Possible read error: a much larger clone is one base away. The genes are TRBV29-1 and TRBJ2-4; no clear D gene. The CDR3 sequence is 15 residues long. Trimming took off 8 bases at V and 0 bases at J, with 17 bases between the two ends. From germline, CDR1 is SQVTM and CDR2 ANQGSEA. CDR3 in amino acids: CSFVLATIAKNIQYF. In DNA, the CDR3 is TGCAGCTTTGTCCTTGCAACAATAGCCAAAAACATTCAGTACTTC.

Regarding this clonotype: It may be a read error: a sequence one base away is much more abundant. The chain employs TRBV18 and TRBJ2-3; the D is unclear. The closer fit of TRBJ1-5 to the DNA end suggests the J call may be wrong. The length of the CDR3 is 15 residues. Germline V gene data show CDR1 as KGHSH and CDR2 as LQKENI. The CDR3 nucleotides are TGTGCCAGCTCACCACTTGGCGGGAGCACAGATACGCAGCATTTT. Residues: CASSPLGGSTDTQHF.

The CDR3 loop is CASSDGNTGELFF. In DNA, the CDR3 is TGTGCCAGCAGTGATGGAAACACCGGGGAGCTGTTTTTT. V gene TRBV2 combines with J gene TRBJ2-2; D unclear. The CDR3 consists of 13 residues. Germline V lookup: CDR1 SNHLY, CDR2 FYNNEI. V gave up 3 bases and J gave up 2 bases, with 4 bases separating them.

This clonotype showed up many times. This chain connects TRBV29-1 to TRBJ1-1; no definite D call. This CDR3 contains 11 residues. Germline V gene data show CDR1 as SQVTM and CDR2 as ANQGSEA. Trimming shortened V by 6 bases and J by 1 base, and 6 bases separated the two germline ends. The CDR3 protein is CSVQANTEAFF. DNA of the CDR3: TGCAGCGTGCAAGCGAACACTGAAGCTTTCTTT. Together with reference TRBV29-1 and TRBJ1-1, the CDR3 gives the full variable domain: SAVISQKPSRDICQRGTSLTIQCQVDSQVTMMFWYRQQPGQSLTLIATANQGSEATYESGFVIDKFPISRPNLTFSTLTVSNMSPEDSSIYLCSVQANTEAFFGQGTRLTVV.

The chain's CDR3 is CASSFDSSGVYNEQFF. The CDR3 nucleotides are TGTGCCAGCAGCTTCGATTCTAGCGGGGTTTACAATGAGCAGTTCTTC. The J gene is TRBJ2-1, the V gene TRBV7-2, with 9 bases lining up with TRBD2. Germline CDR1 reads SGHTA; CDR2 reads FQGNSA. Trimming at V came to 3 bases and at J to 4 bases, leaving 7 bases not matched to a gene. The CDR3 runs to 16 residues.

This clonotype was detected ten times or more. The rearrangement uses TRBV7-9 and TRBJ2-7; D is perhaps TRBD2 (6 bases). Germline V gives CDR1 SEHNR, CDR2 FQNEAQ (reference sequence). The CDR3 is 12 amino acids. V was trimmed by 4 bases and J by 3 bases, leaving 7 bases between them. CDR3 coding DNA: TGTGCCAGCAGCTCGGACTACTACGAGCAGTACTTC. It codes for CASSSDYYEQYF.

This clonotype has only a few counts. Germline is not matched at one junction end, which may reflect a read error. The V gene is TRBV2, the J gene TRBJ1-6, with D unresolved. CDR3 size: 11 residues. Germline V gene lookup returns CDR1 SNHLY and CDR2 FYNNEI. The CDR3 spells CTSSELSPLHF. The CDR3 nucleotides are TGTACCAGCAGTGAGTTATCACCCCTCCACTTT.

This clonotype was picked up many times. V usage is TRBV2 and J usage is TRBJ1-1; 7 positions match TRBD1. With 6 bases clipped from V and 3 bases from J, the junction kept 7 bases outside the gene matches. The CDR3 totals 14 residues. The germline CDR1 and CDR2 sequences are SNHLY and FYNNEI. The CDR3 loop is CASSRQGLHTEAFF. The CDR3 coding sequence is TGTGCCAGCAGCCGACAGGGTTTGCACACTGAAGCTTTCTTT.

The J gene is TRBJ1-2, the V gene TRBV5-1, with D maybe TRBD1 (5 bases). There are 12 residues in the CDR3. CDR1 and CDR2 (germline): SGHRS, YFSETQ. V was shortened by 2 bases and J by 4 bases, with 6 bases between the two germline ends. The chain's CDR3 is CASSLDSYGYTF. CDR3 bases: TGCGCCAGCAGCTTAGACAGCTATGGCTACACCTTC.

Of note for this clonotype: At one of its ends the junction is not consistent with the germline gene, which may arise from a read error. The chain couples TRBV28 to TRBJ1-4; 8 bases are a match to TRBD1. The CDR3 contains 16 residues. CDR1 and CDR2 from the germline V gene are MDHEN and SYDVKM. The CDR3: CASSLTDRGGGEKLSF. CDR3 coding DNA: TGTGCCAGCAGTTTAACCGACAGGGGCGGAGGAGAAAAACTGTCTTTT.

The V and J genes are TRBV9 and TRBJ2-1, with 9 bases fitting TRBD2. CDR3 length equals 17 residues. Germline V gene sequence: CDR1 SGDLS, CDR2 YYNGEE. V dropped 0 bases and J dropped 8; count of bases not matched to a gene: 12. The CDR3 DNA follows: TGTGCCAGCAGCGTAGTAGGTAGCGGGAGCCATCATTATGAGCAGTTCTTC. Amino acids: CASSVVGSGSHHYEQFF.